The rows below give T cell receptor beta chains drawn from one sample of a study of cytomegalovirus exposure and HLA in healthy donors. Profiled with immunoSEQ multiplex PCR; TCRdb holds only in-frame clones, not every one. The table lists approximately 30,000 clones, with over 4% in the top ten. Material for sequencing was PBMCs. These receptors originate from a woman between 35 and 50 years old in good health and CMV-seropositive. Both conserved end residues are trimmed from each CDR3. The order of the fields is J gene, V gene, CDR3 protein.

>TRBJ2-3|TRBV9
ASSVGAPQWSGRGDTQY
>TRBJ2-3|TRBV5-1
ASSLPSSGRAYTDTQY
>TRBJ2-7|TRBV5-1
ASSSLDGGGEQY
>TRBJ2-5|TRBV10-2
ASSELTHGVQETQY
>TRBJ1-1|TRBV27
ASSRTLNTEAF
>TRBJ1-3|TRBV5-4
ASSFRGGPGNTIY
>TRBJ2-7|TRBV18
ASSPAEAAYEQY
>TRBJ2-1|TRBV2
ASSGWPNEQF
>TRBJ1-2|TRBV6-6
ASSHRGSGYT
>TRBJ1-1|TRBV6-5
ASSWTGHLNTEDF
>TRBJ2-6|TRBV6-7
ASSFQGSSGANVLT
>TRBJ2-5|TRBV10-3
AISDSLFSRQETQY
>TRBJ1-1|TRBV4-3
ASSQDRDRGWGTEAF
>TRBJ1-1|TRBV25-1
ASSDLGRFTEAF
>TRBJ2-1|TRBV11-2
ASSLADEQF
>TRBJ2-5|TRBV29-1
SVEESAVAQETQY
>TRBJ1-3|TRBV10-3
AISEGTGTNTIY
>TRBJ2-7|TRBV6-5
ASSYSSRGSYEQY
>TRBJ2-7|TRBV29-1
SVVDNRGLAGKQY
>TRBJ2-7|TRBV7-3
ASSPGQGNFYEQY
>TRBJ2-7|TRBV2
ASRRTGSYEQY
>TRBJ1-2|TRBV6-6
ASSPDRDFYGYT
>TRBJ2-7|TRBV28
ASSLASGSPYEQY
>TRBJ2-1|TRBV30
AWVNGLAGDNEQF
>TRBJ2-1|TRBV4-1
ASSQESGTSGDNEQF
>TRBJ2-1|TRBV30
AGSSGTENDNEQF
>TRBJ2-2|TRBV11-3
ASSASLAVTGELF
>TRBJ2-7|TRBV6-6
ASLRASGSSAYEQY
>TRBJ2-1|TRBV7-6
ASSPGTGGPDEQF
>TRBJ2-3|TRBV19
ASSVGQGADTQY
>TRBJ2-7|TRBV7-2
ASSQIAGGPYEQY
>TRBJ1-1|TRBV6-4
ASSQEANTEAF
>TRBJ2-5|TRBV18
ASSPPPGLAGIETQY
>TRBJ2-1|TRBV9
ASSVGTGGLWQF
>TRBJ2-7|TRBV7-8
ASSISGSHEQY
>TRBJ1-1|TRBV11-2
ASSSGTLNTEAF
>TRBJ2-7|TRBV4-1
ASSQTPLPTAWYEQY
>TRBJ2-7|TRBV7-9
ASGTDARYEQY
>TRBJ1-5|TRBV9
ASSPTGGYDQPQH
>TRBJ1-5|TRBV6-5
ASSYSRGGVQPQH
>TRBJ1-4|TRBV6-5
ASSSTGTSEKLF
>TRBJ2-3|TRBV4-3
ASSQEGTSGTDTQY
>TRBJ2-7|TRBV4-3
ASSQDDGAYEQY
>TRBJ2-5|TRBV11-3
ASSPSLGRGETQY
>TRBJ1-2|TRBV29-1
SVGDRGPGYT